Described below is a single T cell receptor beta chain sequence and its context. Sequencing was performed with immunoSEQ multiplex PCR; in TCRdb, only in-frame clones are kept and a portion is missing. Of some 700,000 clones detected, more than 75% appear once; the ten largest clones hold about 0.01%. Germline CDR1 KGHSH, CDR2 LQKENI. Trimming removed 4 bases from V and 4 bases from J; junction bases left unmatched: 6. CDR3 length: 16 amino acids. This sample was included in a study of shared T cell receptors in the human thymus. This sample was shared with a second study, whose subject was human thymus T cells.

This TCR derives from a boy younger than two with a congenital heart defect. Sequences were obtained from thymocytes. The V and J genes are TRBV18 and TRBJ2-1; 11 bases align to TRBD2. This chain's CDR3 is CASSHLSGGAYNEQFF. CDR3 DNA: TGTGCCAGCTCACACCTTAGCGGGGGGGCTTACAATGAGCAGTTCTTC.